Below are 2 T cell receptor beta chains sequenced from a single sample in a study of blood T cell repertoires in COVID-19. Profiled with immunoSEQ multiplex PCR; TCRdb holds only in-frame clones, not every one. The profile covers tens of thousands of clones, with 90% to 95% appearing a single time and 2.5% to 3.5% taken by the ten largest. Sequenced: peripheral blood. The receptors were sampled from a human donor in a cohort sampled during active COVID-19.

The chain carries TRBV24-1 and TRBJ2-5; 12 nucleotides match TRBD2. The CDR3 sequence is 16 residues long. V lost 4 bases, J lost 5 bases, and 7 bases stayed unmatched. Germline V gene sequence: CDR1 KGHDR, CDR2 SFDVKD. The CDR3 reads CATSELSSGGAETQYF. The DNA for the CDR3 is TGTGCCACCAGTGAGTTATCTAGCGGGGGGGCCGAGACCCAGTACTTC.

DNA for the CDR3: TGTGCCAGCAGACAACCCGGGACAAAAGGCTCTGAAGCTTTCTTT. It yields the protein CASRQPGTKGSEAFF. V usage is TRBV7-2 and J usage is TRBJ1-1, with D perhaps TRBD1 (6 bases). The length of the CDR3 is 15 residues. Trimming pared 6 bases from V and 6 bases from J, leaving 20 bases between. Germline V gene data show CDR1 as SGHTA and CDR2 as FQGNSA.